The clone carrying this TCR beta chain was counted once. The same CDR3 also results from other DNA sequences found in this sample. The data originate from a study of blood T cell repertoires in COVID-19. Clones were read by immunoSEQ multiplex PCR, and TCRdb kept only the in-frame ones, dropping some. The profile shows about 220,000 clones, roughly 90% of them singletons. This CDR3 contains 14 residues. Trimming removed 2 bases from V and 2 bases from J, with 7 bases in between. Per germline, CDR1 MNHEY and CDR2 SMNVEV (reference sequence). Sequenced material: PBMCs or T cells enriched from blood (not recorded which). This TCR came from a woman younger than 45 with acute COVID-19. The rearrangement links TRBV27 to TRBJ1-3, with D maybe TRBD1 (6 bases). The chain's CDR3 is CASSLRGTGNTIYF. CDR3 bases: TGTGCCAGCAGTTTAAGGGGGACTGGAAACACCATATATTTT.